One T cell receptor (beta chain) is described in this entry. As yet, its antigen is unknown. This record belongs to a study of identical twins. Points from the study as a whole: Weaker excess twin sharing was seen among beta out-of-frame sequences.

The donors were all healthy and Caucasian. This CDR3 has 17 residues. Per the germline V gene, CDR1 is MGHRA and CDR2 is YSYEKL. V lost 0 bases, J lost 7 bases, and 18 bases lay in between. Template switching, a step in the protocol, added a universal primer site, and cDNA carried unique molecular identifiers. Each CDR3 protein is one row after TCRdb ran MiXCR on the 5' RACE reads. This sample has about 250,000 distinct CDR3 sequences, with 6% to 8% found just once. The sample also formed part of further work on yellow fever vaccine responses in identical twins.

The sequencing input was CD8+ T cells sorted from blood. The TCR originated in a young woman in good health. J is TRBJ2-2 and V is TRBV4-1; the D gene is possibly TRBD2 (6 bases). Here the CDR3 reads CASSQEGGGAGIGELFF. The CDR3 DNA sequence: TGCGCCAGCAGCCAAGAGGGGGGTGGTGCGGGGATCGGGGAGCTGTTTTTT.